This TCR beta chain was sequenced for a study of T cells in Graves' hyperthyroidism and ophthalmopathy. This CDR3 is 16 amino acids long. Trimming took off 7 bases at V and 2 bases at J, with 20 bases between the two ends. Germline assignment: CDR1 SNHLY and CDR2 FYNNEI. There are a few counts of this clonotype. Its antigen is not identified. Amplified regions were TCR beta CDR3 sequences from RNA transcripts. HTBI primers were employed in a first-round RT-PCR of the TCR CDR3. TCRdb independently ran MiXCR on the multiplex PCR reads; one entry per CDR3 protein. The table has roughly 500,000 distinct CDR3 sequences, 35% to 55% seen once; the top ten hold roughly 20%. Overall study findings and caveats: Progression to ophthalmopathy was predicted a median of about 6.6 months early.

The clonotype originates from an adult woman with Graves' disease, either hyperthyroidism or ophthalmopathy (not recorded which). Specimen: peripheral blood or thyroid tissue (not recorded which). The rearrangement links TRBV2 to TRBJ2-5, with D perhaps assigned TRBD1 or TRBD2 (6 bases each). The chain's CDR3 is CASTPRGAGTQETQYF. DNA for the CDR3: TGTGCCAGCACCCCACGCGGGGCAGGGACACAAGAGACCCAGTACTTC. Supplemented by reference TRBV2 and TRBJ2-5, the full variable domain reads EPEVTQTPSHQVTQMGQEVILRCVPISNHLYFYWYRQILGQKVEFLVSFYNNEISEKSEIFDDQFSVERPDGSNFTLKIRSTKLEDSAMYFCASTPRGAGTQETQYFGPGTRLLVL.